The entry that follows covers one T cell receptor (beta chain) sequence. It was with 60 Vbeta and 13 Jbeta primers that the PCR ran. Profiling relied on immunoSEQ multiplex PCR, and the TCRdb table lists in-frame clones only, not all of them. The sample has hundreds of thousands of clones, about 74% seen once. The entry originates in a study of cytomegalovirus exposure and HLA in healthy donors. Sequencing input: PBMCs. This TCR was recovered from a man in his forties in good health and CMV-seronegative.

Here the CDR3 reads CSVHFLFTDTQYF. The CDR3 bases are TGCAGCGTCCACTTCCTATTCACAGATACGCAGTATTTT. V usage is TRBV29-1 and J usage is TRBJ2-3; D gene ambiguous. There are 13 residues in the CDR3. V shed 6 bases and J shed 2 bases, with 12 bases lying between them. The germline CDR1 and CDR2 sequences are SQVTM and ANQGSEA.